These 26 T cell receptor beta chains came from one sample sequenced in a study of cytomegalovirus exposure and HLA in healthy donors. PCR primers comprised 60 Vbeta and 13 Jbeta primers. TCRdb's table, derived via immunoSEQ multiplex PCR, lists solely in-frame clones and lacks some. Found here are 220,000 or so clones, around 73% of them singletons; the top ten hold around 3.9%. The sample taken for sequencing was PBMCs. These TCRs come from a male donor in good health and CMV-seronegative.

V gene TRBV14 combines with J gene TRBJ2-7; 15 bases are a match to TRBD2. The J segment lost 2 bases and the V segment lost 4 bases, leaving 6 bases of the junction unmatched. The CDR3 runs to 17 residues. Germline-derived CDR1 and CDR2 are SGHDN and FVKESK. CDR3 in DNA: TGTGCCAGCAGCCGGGGACTAGCGGGAGGTCTTACCTACGAGCAGTACTTC. Translating gives CASSRGLAGGLTYEQYF. The full variable domain, with the rest looked up from reference TRBV14 and TRBJ2-7, is EAGVTQFPSHSVIEKGQTVTLRCDPISGHDNLYWYRRVMGKEIKFLLHFVKESKQDESGMPNNRFLAERTGGTYSTLKVQPAELEDSGVYFCASSRGLAGGLTYEQYFGPGTRLTVT.

The rearrangement joins TRBV10-3 to TRBJ1-1, with D perhaps TRBD1 (5 bases). CDR1 and CDR2 from the germline V gene are ENHRY and SYGVKD. The CDR3 extends over 16 amino acids. V was pared by 0 bases and J by 0 bases, with 11 bases between. CDR3 in amino acids: CAISESGGRLNTEAFF. The CDR3 DNA sequence: TGTGCCATCAGTGAGTCGGGGGGGAGGCTGAACACTGAAGCTTTCTTT.

This clone was picked up one time. The chain uses TRBV18 and TRBJ1-5; 7 positions match TRBD1. The germline V gene has CDR1 KGHSH and CDR2 LQKENI. The CDR3 has 15 residues. Unmatched junction bases numbered 10, after V lost 5 bases and J lost 6 bases. CDR3 coding DNA: TGTGCCAGCTCATCCACGACAGGGTCGGGTCAGCCCCAGCATTTT. It is translated as CASSSTTGSGQPQHF.

About this clone itself: The junction departs from the called germline gene at one end, perhaps through a read error. The genes are TRBV7-2 and TRBJ2-7; D may be TRBD2 (5 bases). The CDR3 is 13 amino acids. Germline V gene lookup returns CDR1 SGHTA and CDR2 FQGNSA. DNA for the CDR3: TGTGTCAGCAGCTTAGCGTTGGGCCACGAGCAGTACTTC. Protein: CVSSLALGHEQYF. The full variable domain, completed using reference TRBV7-2 and TRBJ2-7, is GAGVSQSPSNKVTEKGKDVELRCDPISGHTALYWYRQSLGQGLEFLIYFQGNSAPDKSGLPSDRFSAERTGGSVSTLTIQRTQQEDSAVYLCVSSLALGHEQYFGPGTRLTVT.

V usage is TRBV19 and J usage is TRBJ1-2, with D possibly being TRBD1 (5 bases). This CDR3 has 12 amino acids. Trimming took 5 bases from V and 5 from J, leaving 9 bases between them. The germline CDR1 and CDR2 sequences are LNHDA and SQIVND (reference sequence). The chain's CDR3 is CASSREGYGYTF. The CDR3 DNA is TGTGCCAGTAGTCGGGAGGGGTATGGCTACACCTTC.

The chain has TRBV11-1 and TRBJ2-7; possible D gene TRBD1, 6 bases. Trimming shortened V by 3 bases and J by 6 bases, and 18 bases separated the two germline ends. The CDR3 runs to 15 residues. The germline V gene has CDR1 SGHAT and CDR2 FQDESV (reference sequence). DNA of the CDR3: TGTGCCAGCAGCTTTTTTGGGGTACAGGGTGCCGAGCAGTACTTC. Its protein is CASSFFGVQGAEQYF.

The genes are TRBV18 and TRBJ2-5; TRBD1 aligns across 9 bases. The CDR3 contains 14 residues. J was trimmed by 3 bases and V by 3 bases; bases with no gene match: 2. The germline CDR1 and CDR2 sequences are KGHSH and LQKENI. The CDR3 reads CASSPGQGEETQYF. CDR3 bases: TGTGCCAGCTCACCGGGACAGGGAGAAGAGACCCAGTACTTC.

This chain joins TRBV27 and TRBJ2-2; TRBD1 matches 7 bases. V gave up 6 bases and J gave up 6 bases; unmatched junction bases: 4. This CDR3 spans 13 amino acids. CDR1 is MNHEY, CDR2 SMNVEV, per germline (reference sequence). The CDR3 loop reads CASSSTGAGELFF. The CDR3 DNA reads TGTGCCAGCAGCTCTACAGGGGCCGGGGAGCTGTTTTTT.

The V and J genes are TRBV6-4 and TRBJ1-2; TRBD1 agrees at 7 bases. The germline V gene has CDR1 MRHNA and CDR2 SNTAGT. Losses at the gene ends were 2 bases for V and 4 bases for J; bases not matched to a gene: 16. The CDR3 runs to 18 residues. The CDR3: CASSDPLQEGGRPYGYTF. The CDR3 bases are TGTGCCAGCAGTGACCCGTTGCAGGAAGGGGGCCGTCCCTATGGCTACACCTTC.

The V gene is TRBV7-9, the J gene TRBJ2-2; D is unresolved. Deletions cut 4 bases from V and 5 bases from J, with 5 bases between. CDR3 length: 12 amino acids. The germline CDR1 and CDR2 sequences are SEHNR and FQNEAQ (reference sequence). CDR3 DNA sequence: TGTGCCAGCAGCTCATTTACCGGGGAGCTGTTTTTT. Amino acids: CASSSFTGELFF.

In this sample, this clone turned up a few times. This chain links TRBV7-2 with TRBJ2-7; 8 bases match TRBD2. This CDR3 is 14 amino acids long. Looked up from germline, CDR1 is SGHTA and CDR2 is FQGNSA. With 5 bases clipped from V and 0 bases from J, the junction kept 3 bases outside the gene matches. The DNA for the CDR3 is TGTGCCAGCAGCGCGAGCGGGGGCTCCTACGAGCAGTACTTC. It specifies CASSASGGSYEQYF.

This chain joins TRBV28 and TRBJ2-7; D gene ambiguous. CDR3 length equals 14 residues. The V end was cut by 4 bases, the J end by 1 base, with 11 bases between. Germline V lookup: CDR1 MDHEN, CDR2 SYDVKM. CDR3 in amino acids: CASSYVPTSYEQYF. In nucleotides, the CDR3 is TGTGCCAGCAGTTATGTCCCGACTTCCTACGAGCAGTACTTC.

This chain links TRBV5-1 with TRBJ2-5; perhaps TRBD2 as D (5 bases). The CDR3 is 13 residues long. Germline values: CDR1 SGHRS, CDR2 YFSETQ. V gave up 3 bases and J gave up 1 base, with 7 bases separating them. The CDR3 loop is CASSYGVQETQYF. The CDR3, as DNA: TGCGCCAGCAGCTACGGGGTCCAAGAGACCCAGTACTTC.

The genes are TRBV5-4 and TRBJ2-7, with TRBD2 matching over 8 bases. With V trimmed by 0 bases and J by 6 bases, 5 bases remained unmatched. The germline CDR1 and CDR2 sequences are SGHNT and YYREEE (reference sequence). The CDR3 runs 14 residues. The CDR3 DNA follows: TGTGCCAGCAGCTTGGGGACTAGCAAATCCGAGCAGTACTTC. It specifies CASSLGTSKSEQYF.

This chain uses TRBV25-1 with TRBJ1-2; 10 positions match TRBD1. This CDR3 spans 14 amino acids. V shed 5 bases, J shed 4 bases, and the junction held 4 bases outside the gene matches. Germline V CDR1 and CDR2: MGHDK, SYGVNS. The chain's CDR3 is CASSSGTGAYGYTF. CDR3 coding DNA: TGTGCCAGCAGTAGTGGGACAGGGGCCTATGGCTACACCTTC.

The chain has TRBV29-1 and TRBJ2-1, with D possibly TRBD2 on 6 matching bases. CDR3 length: 12 residues. Between the trimmed V and J ends, which lost 7 bases and 3 bases, there was a span of 10 bases. Per the germline V gene, CDR1 is SQVTM and CDR2 is ANQGSEA. The CDR3 coding sequence is TGCAGCGCGACTAGTAACTACAATGAGCAGTTCTTC. Protein sequence: CSATSNYNEQFF.

The V and J genes are TRBV10-3 and TRBJ2-3; 7 bases fit TRBD2. With V trimmed by 0 bases and J by 8 bases, 8 bases remained unmatched. This CDR3 is built from 15 residues. Germline V CDR1 and CDR2: ENHRY, SYGVKD. The CDR3 loop reads CAISESAGVAGTQYF. The CDR3 DNA follows: TGTGCCATCAGTGAGTCGGCGGGGGTCGCGGGTACGCAGTATTTT.

This clone appeared a few times. The chain is built from TRBV7-2 and TRBJ2-1; the D gene is possibly TRBD2 (6 bases). V lost 0 bases and J lost 11, with 14 bases in between. This CDR3 contains 14 residues. Germline V CDR1 and CDR2: SGHTA, FQGNSA. The DNA for the CDR3 is TGTGCCAGCAGCTTAGCCCCGGGAGCGGTACAGCAGTTCTTC. Encoded protein: CASSLAPGAVQQFF.

The chain employs TRBV10-3 and TRBJ1-5; D is possibly TRBD1 (5 bases). V lost 4 bases, J lost 5 bases, and 9 bases lay in between. The germline V gene encodes CDR1 ENHRY and CDR2 SYGVKD. The CDR3 has 13 amino acids. The DNA of the CDR3 is TGTGCCATCAGTGGACAGTCAGATCAGCCCCAGCATTTT. Amino acid sequence: CAISGQSDQPQHF.

This chain uses TRBV28 with TRBJ2-7, with TRBD1 matching over 11 bases. Germline V gene lookup returns CDR1 MDHEN and CDR2 SYDVKM. This CDR3 is built from 15 residues. Losses at the gene ends were 7 bases for V and 3 bases for J; bases not matched to a gene: 8. The CDR3 DNA reads as TGTGCCAGCAAGCGGGGCGGGACAGGGGGCTACGAGCAGTACTTC. It specifies CASKRGGTGGYEQYF.

In the case of this clone: Different DNA sequences within this sample yield the same CDR3. The chain carries TRBV6-5 and TRBJ2-1; 8 nucleotides agree with TRBD1. The V and J ends lost 6 bases and 3 bases, in that order; junction bases with no gene match: 7. This CDR3 spans 15 amino acids. Germline CDR1 reads MNHEY; CDR2 reads SVGAGI. The DNA for the CDR3 is TGTGCCAGCAGACGTGGACAGGGAAGCTACAATGAGCAGTTCTTC. This encodes CASRRGQGSYNEQFF.

This chain joins TRBV25-1 and TRBJ1-3; D is unresolved. There are 16 residues in the CDR3. V was cut by 3 bases and J by 0 bases, with 12 bases left in between. The germline V gene has CDR1 MGHDK and CDR2 SYGVNS. CDR3 sequence reads: CASSDSRLSSGNTIYF. CDR3 bases: TGTGCCAGCAGTGACTCTAGGCTGAGCTCTGGAAACACCATATATTTT. The full variable domain, with the rest looked up from reference TRBV25-1 and TRBJ1-3, is EADIYQTPRYLVIGTGKKITLECSQTMGHDKMYWYQQDPGMELHLIHYSYGVNSTEKGDLSSESTVSRIRTEHFPLTLESARPSHTSQYLCASSDSRLSSGNTIYFGEGSWLTVV.

This chain connects TRBV19 to TRBJ1-5; no clear D. The CDR3 covers 15 residues. Trimming shortened V by 5 bases and J by 0 bases, and 11 bases separated the two germline ends. The germline V gene has CDR1 LNHDA and CDR2 SQIVND (reference sequence). The CDR3 DNA sequence: TGTGCCAGTAGTGGGCCGAAATATAGCAATCAGCCCCAGCATTTT. Translated: CASSGPKYSNQPQHF. The full variable domain, rest sourced from reference TRBV19 and TRBJ1-5, is DGGITQSPKYLFRKEGQNVTLSCEQNLNHDAMYWYRQDPGQGLRLIYYSQIVNDFQKGDIAEGYSVSREKKESFPLTVTSAQKNPTAFYLCASSGPKYSNQPQHFGDGTRLSIL.

A single count supports this clone. This chain links TRBV21-1 with TRBJ2-5; TRBD2 was called by the table and not checked on the DNA. TRBV21-1 is assigned pseudogene status. This CDR3 contains 15 residues. This CDR3 is CASTPREPRKETQYF. The CDR3 nucleotides read TGTGCCAGCACCCCACGAGAACCCCGCAAAGAGACCCAGTACTTC.

The V call is TRBV27, the J call TRBJ2-5, with 8 bases aligning to TRBD2. The CDR3 is 14 residues long. The germline gives CDR1 MNHEY, CDR2 SMNVEV (reference sequence). V lost 6 bases to trimming and J lost 4 bases; unmatched junction nucleotides: 7. The CDR3 protein is CASRGELAGETQYF. The CDR3 DNA reads TGTGCCAGCAGGGGAGAGCTAGCGGGAGAGACCCAGTACTTC.

This sequence joins TRBV5-1 and TRBJ2-5; D may be TRBD2 (5 bases). From germline, CDR1 is SGHRS and CDR2 YFSETQ. CDR3 length equals 14 residues. V lost 1 base and J 3 bases, leaving 10 bases between the germline ends. The CDR3: CASSLTLAEETQYF. The CDR3 DNA reads as TGCGCCAGCAGCTTGACCCTAGCTGAAGAGACCCAGTACTTC.